Shown below are 17 T cell receptor beta chains from a single sample sequenced in a study of cytomegalovirus exposure and HLA in healthy donors. The PCR used 60 Vbeta and 13 Jbeta primers. Data came from immunoSEQ multiplex PCR; TCRdb stores just in-frame clones and leaves some out. The data show some 90,000 clones, with 70% to 85% seen just once and 4% to 5.5% held by the top ten. The sequenced sample consisted of PBMCs. Receptors originate from a man younger than 45 in good health and CMV-seropositive.

This clone occurred once. This chain connects TRBV14 to TRBJ1-2, with D perhaps matching TRBD1 (5 bases). V lost 3 bases and J lost 4, with 12 bases in between. Per germline, CDR1 SGHDN and CDR2 FVKESK. This CDR3 region has 14 residues. The CDR3 nucleotides read TGTGCCAGCAGCCACCAGAGGACATTCTATGGCTACACCTTC. It specifies CASSHQRTFYGYTF. The whole variable domain, filled in from reference TRBV14 and TRBJ1-2, reads EAGVTQFPSHSVIEKGQTVTLRCDPISGHDNLYWYRRVMGKEIKFLLHFVKESKQDESGMPNNRFLAERTGGTYSTLKVQPAELEDSGVYFCASSHQRTFYGYTFGSGTRLTVV.

This clone appeared a single time. V is TRBV27 and J is TRBJ2-7, with D perhaps matching TRBD2 (6 bases). This CDR3 region has 15 residues. Germline CDR1 is MNHEY and CDR2 is SMNVEV (reference sequence). V gave up 4 bases and J gave up 3 bases, with 16 bases separating them. In nucleotides, the CDR3 is TGTGCCAGCAGTTCCGAACTCACTAGCTTCTACGAGCAGTACTTC. Residues: CASSSELTSFYEQYF.

The genes are TRBV5-4 and TRBJ1-2; 7 bases agree with TRBD1. Germline CDR1 reads SGHNT; CDR2 reads YYREEE (reference sequence). Trimming at V came to 6 bases and at J to 5 bases, leaving 4 bases not matched to a gene. The CDR3 runs 12 residues. CDR3 sequence (DNA): TGTGCCAGCACCCTCAGGGGGTATGGCTACACCTTC. Protein: CASTLRGYGYTF.

This clone was detected a few times. This rearrangement joins TRBV11-2 to TRBJ2-3; a weak D match, TRBD1 (6 bases). Germline V CDR1 and CDR2: SGHAT, FQNNGV. Trimming shortened V by 7 bases and J by 4 bases, and 15 bases separated the two germline ends. This CDR3 contains 14 residues. CDR3 sequence reads: CASKFLGGADTQYF. CDR3 DNA: TGTGCCAGCAAGTTTCTAGGGGGAGCAGATACGCAGTATTTT. The complete variable domain, with remaining parts taken from reference TRBV11-2 and TRBJ2-3, reads EAGVAQSPRYKIIEKRQSVAFWCNPISGHATLYWYQQILGQGPKLLIQFQNNGVVDDSQLPKDRFSAERLKGVDSTLKIQPAKLEDSAVYLCASKFLGGADTQYFGPGTRLTVL.

This clone was recorded a few times. The genes are TRBV27 and TRBJ2-3; D is perhaps TRBD1 (7 bases). The CDR3 extends over 18 amino acids. The V gene's germline CDR1 is MNHEY and CDR2 SMNVEV (reference sequence). With 1 base removed from V and 3 bases from J, the gap between germline ends came to 20 bases. CDR3 region: CASSLYFSGRGATDTQYF. CDR3 DNA sequence: TGTGCCAGCAGTTTATACTTCTCGGGCAGGGGGGCGACAGATACGCAGTATTTT.

This clone was counted between two and nine times. V and J are TRBV7-9 and TRBJ1-2; possibly TRBD1 for D (5 bases). Germline V gives CDR1 SEHNR, CDR2 FQNEAQ (reference sequence). The V gene lost 4 bases and the J gene lost 4 bases, with 10 bases spanning the gap. The CDR3 is 13 amino acids. The CDR3 is CASSSDTFYGYTF. The CDR3 nucleotides read TGTGCCAGCAGCTCGGACACTTTCTATGGCTACACCTTC. Variable domain in full (rest from reference TRBV7-9 and TRBJ1-2): DTGVSQNPRHKITKRGQNVTFRCDPISEHNRLYWYRQTLGQGPEFLTYFQNEAQLEKSRLLSDRFSAERPKGSFSTLEIQRTEQGDSAMYLCASSSDTFYGYTFGSGTRLTVV.

V and J are TRBV19 and TRBJ2-2; 11 positions agree with TRBD1. Germline-derived CDR1 and CDR2 are LNHDA and SQIVND (reference sequence). V shed 9 bases and J 8 bases; nucleotides not matched to a gene: 5. CDR3 length: 13 amino acids. The CDR3: CASTDRGQGELFF. Here the CDR3 DNA reads TGTGCCAGCACGGACAGGGGGCAGGGGGAGCTGTTTTTT.

DNA of the CDR3: TGTGCCAGCACTAAGGACAGTCGGAACACTGAAGCTTTCTTT. Encoded protein: CASTKDSRNTEAFF. The chain recombines TRBV6-5 with TRBJ1-1; D is perhaps TRBD1 (6 bases). This CDR3 has 14 amino acids. Germline loops: CDR1 MNHEY, CDR2 SVGAGI. V was pared by 7 bases and J by 1 base, with 13 bases between.

This chain uses TRBV5-1 with TRBJ2-7; 8 nucleotides align to TRBD1. The junction had 9 bases not matched to a gene; V was cut back by 4 bases and J by 0 bases. Germline V gene lookup returns CDR1 SGHRS and CDR2 YFSETQ. This CDR3 contains 16 residues. The CDR3 spells CASSRDRLSPSYEQYF. The CDR3 DNA is TGCGCCAGCAGCCGGGACAGGCTTTCTCCCTCCTACGAGCAGTACTTC.

This clone occurred once. The V and J genes are TRBV28 and TRBJ1-3; D possibly corresponds to TRBD1 (5 bases). Trimming took 5 bases from V and 8 from J, leaving 13 bases between them. The germline CDR1 and CDR2 sequences are MDHEN and SYDVKM. The CDR3 spans 13 residues. CDR3 sequence (DNA): TGTGCCAGCAGTGACAGTCGCCGGGACACCATATATTTT. Protein product: CASSDSRRDTIYF.

The V gene is TRBV11-2, the J gene TRBJ2-7, with 9 bases identical to TRBD1. Germline V lookup: CDR1 SGHAT, CDR2 FQNNGV. Unmatched junction bases numbered 8, after V lost 5 bases and J lost 3 bases. CDR3 length: 15 amino acids. The CDR3 sequence: CASSLAGTGNYEQYV. The CDR3 bases are TGTGCCAGCAGCCTAGCCGGGACAGGGAACTACGAGCAGTACGTC.

The V and J genes are TRBV28 and TRBJ2-1, with 8 bases that match TRBD1. J was trimmed by 6 bases and V by 8 bases; bases with no gene match: 9. Germline-derived CDR1 and CDR2 are MDHEN and SYDVKM. This CDR3 region has 14 residues. The CDR3 region is CASGTGGKGNEQFF. In DNA, the CDR3 is TGTGCCAGCGGGACAGGAGGAAAAGGCAATGAGCAGTTCTTC. Using reference TRBV28 and TRBJ2-1 for the parts outside the CDR3, the full variable domain is DVKVTQSSRYLVKRTGEKVFLECVQDMDHENMFWYRQDPGLGLRLIYFSYDVKMKEKGDIPEGYSVSREKKERFSLILESASTNQTSMYLCASGTGGKGNEQFFGPGTRLTVL.

The genes are TRBV19 and TRBJ1-4; D is undetermined. This CDR3 comprises 14 residues. CDR1 and CDR2 (germline): LNHDA, SQIVND (reference sequence). Trimming cost V 1 base and J 5 bases, with 8 bases left between them. The CDR3: CASSIAPVNEKLFF. The CDR3 DNA reads as TGTGCCAGTAGTATAGCCCCGGTGAATGAAAAACTGTTTTTT. Looking up the rest from reference TRBV19 and TRBJ1-4 gives the full variable domain: DGGITQSPKYLFRKEGQNVTLSCEQNLNHDAMYWYRQDPGQGLRLIYYSQIVNDFQKGDIAEGYSVSREKKESFPLTVTSAQKNPTAFYLCASSIAPVNEKLFFGSGTQLSVL.

The CDR3 DNA follows: TGTGCCAGCAGCCCAACTCAAGGGGGGGACACTGAAGCTTTCTTT. The encoded protein is CASSPTQGGDTEAFF. The J gene is TRBJ1-1, the V gene TRBV5-6; D is possibly TRBD1 (6 bases). V dropped 4 bases and J dropped 3 bases, with 16 bases sitting between them. Germline V CDR1 and CDR2: SGHDT, YYEEEE. This CDR3 has 15 amino acids.

This chain joins TRBV5-1 and TRBJ2-2; 8 positions agree with TRBD1. Looked up from germline, CDR1 is SGHRS and CDR2 is YFSETQ. CDR3 length: 15 residues. J gave up 5 bases and V 2 bases, and 5 bases lay outside the gene matches. The CDR3 DNA is TGCGCCAGCAGCTTTTTGACAGGGGCAACCGGGGAGCTGTTTTTT. Amino acids: CASSFLTGATGELFF.

V and J are TRBV27 and TRBJ1-2; no clear D. Germline V lookup: CDR1 MNHEY, CDR2 SMNVEV (reference sequence). The CDR3 has 17 amino acids. V was pared by 0 bases and J by 1 base, with 15 bases between. Here the CDR3 reads CASSLSGSQYFNYGYTF. The CDR3 DNA follows: TGTGCCAGCAGTTTATCGGGCAGCCAATACTTTAACTATGGCTACACCTTC.

The chain recombines TRBV19 with TRBJ2-4; TRBD1 agrees at 7 bases. Trimming removed 5 bases from V and 7 bases from J; junction bases left unmatched: 5. Germline CDR1 LNHDA, CDR2 SQIVND (reference sequence). The CDR3 length is 13 residues. Written as DNA, the CDR3 is TGTGCCAGTAGTTGGGGACAGTCGAACATTCAGTACTTC. This encodes CASSWGQSNIQYF.